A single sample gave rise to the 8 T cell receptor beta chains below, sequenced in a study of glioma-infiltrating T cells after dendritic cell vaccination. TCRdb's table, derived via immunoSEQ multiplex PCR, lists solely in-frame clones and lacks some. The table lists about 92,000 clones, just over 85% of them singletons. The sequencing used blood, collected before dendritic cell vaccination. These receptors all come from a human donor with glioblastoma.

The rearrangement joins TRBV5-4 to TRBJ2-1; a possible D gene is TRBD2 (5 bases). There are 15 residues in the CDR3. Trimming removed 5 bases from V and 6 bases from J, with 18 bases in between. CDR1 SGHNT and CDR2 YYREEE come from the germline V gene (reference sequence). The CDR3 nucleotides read TGTGCCAGCAGGGGAGCTCTAGCAATGAGCAATGAGCAGTTCTTC. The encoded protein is CASRGALAMSNEQFF.

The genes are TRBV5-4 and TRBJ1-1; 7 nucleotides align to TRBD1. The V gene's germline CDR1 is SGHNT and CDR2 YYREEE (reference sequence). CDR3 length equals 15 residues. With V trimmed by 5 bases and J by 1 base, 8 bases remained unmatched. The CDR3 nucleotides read TGTGCCAGCAGTCCAACACAGGGGCAGAACACTGAAGCTTTCTTT. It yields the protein CASSPTQGQNTEAFF.

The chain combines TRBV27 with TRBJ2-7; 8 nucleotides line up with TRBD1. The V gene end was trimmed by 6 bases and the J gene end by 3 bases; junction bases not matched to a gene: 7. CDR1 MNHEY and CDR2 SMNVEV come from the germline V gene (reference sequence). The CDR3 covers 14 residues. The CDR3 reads CASSGQGSRYEQYF. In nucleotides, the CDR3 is TGTGCCAGCAGCGGACAGGGCTCTCGCTACGAGCAGTACTTC.

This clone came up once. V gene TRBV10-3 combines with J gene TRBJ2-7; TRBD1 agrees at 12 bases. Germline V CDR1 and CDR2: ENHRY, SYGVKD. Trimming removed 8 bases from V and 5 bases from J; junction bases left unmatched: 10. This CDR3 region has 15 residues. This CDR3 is CAIRGGQGASNEQYF. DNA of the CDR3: TGTGCCATCCGGGGGGGACAGGGGGCGTCAAACGAGCAGTACTTC.

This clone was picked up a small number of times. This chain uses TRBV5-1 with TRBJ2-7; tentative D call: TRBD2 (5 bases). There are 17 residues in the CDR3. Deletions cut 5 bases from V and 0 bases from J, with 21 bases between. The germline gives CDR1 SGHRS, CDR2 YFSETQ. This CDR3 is CASRSNARALGSYEQYF. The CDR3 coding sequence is TGCGCCAGCAGATCGAACGCGAGGGCTCTCGGCTCCTACGAGCAGTACTTC.

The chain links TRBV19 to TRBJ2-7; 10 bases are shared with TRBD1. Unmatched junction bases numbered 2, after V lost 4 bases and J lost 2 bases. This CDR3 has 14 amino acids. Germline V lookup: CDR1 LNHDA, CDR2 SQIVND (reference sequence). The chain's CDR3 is CASSNDRGPYEQYF. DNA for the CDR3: TGTGCCAGTAGTAATGACAGGGGGCCCTACGAGCAGTACTTC.

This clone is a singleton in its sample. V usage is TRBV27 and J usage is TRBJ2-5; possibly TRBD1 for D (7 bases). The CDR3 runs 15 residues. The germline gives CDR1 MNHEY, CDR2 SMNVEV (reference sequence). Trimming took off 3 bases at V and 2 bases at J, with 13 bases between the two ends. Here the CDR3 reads CASSFRGVRQETQYF. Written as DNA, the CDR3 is TGTGCCAGCAGTTTCAGGGGGGTCAGACAAGAGACCCAGTACTTC.

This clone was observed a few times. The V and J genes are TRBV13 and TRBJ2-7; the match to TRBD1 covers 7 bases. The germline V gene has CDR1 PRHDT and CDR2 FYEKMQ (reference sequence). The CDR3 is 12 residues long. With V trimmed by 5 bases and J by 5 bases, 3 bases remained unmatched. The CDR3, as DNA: TGTGCCAGCAGCGTACAGGGGAACGAGCAGTACTTC. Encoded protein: CASSVQGNEQYF.